The clone carrying this TCR beta chain was recorded only once. This sample stems from a study of blood T cell repertoires in COVID-19. Overall study: From the United States, Italy and Spain came samples of acute and convalescent COVID-19. Sources were T cells, B-cell-depleted T cells, or PBMCs; the material itself was cDNA or gDNA.

Sequencing was performed with immunoSEQ multiplex PCR; in TCRdb, only in-frame clones are kept and a portion is missing. The sample lists 190,000 or so clones; 88% were seen once. The CDR3 is 17 amino acids. Trimming pared 0 bases from V and 9 bases from J, leaving 21 bases between. CDR1 MGHRA and CDR2 YSYEKL come from the germline V gene. This chain joins TRBV4-1 and TRBJ2-1, with D perhaps matching TRBD2 (5 bases). Sequenced sample: peripheral blood. This clonotype originated in a woman aged 25 to 45 with acute or convalescent COVID-19. CDR3 DNA sequence: TGCGCCAGCAGCCAAGAAGGGCTAGCCGGAGGCCTCCGTGAGCAGTTCTTC. Its translation: CASSQEGLAGGLREQFF.